The 8 T cell receptor beta chains below all came from one sample that was sequenced in a study of Ad26.COV2.S vaccination and SARS-CoV-2 variants. Treatment specified: some 19 received Ad26.COV2.S at low or high dose, single or two shots; five or six received placebo; per-sample allocation not given. Sampling happened 63 days after the first vaccine or placebo injection. Produced via immunoSEQ multiplex PCR; TCRdb's table is partial and in-frame only. Among approximately 280,000 clones listed, over 75% were seen once. The specimen was peripheral blood, collected in a trial of Ad26.COV2.S vaccine versus placebo. The receptors shown here come from a person between 18 and 60 years old who received the Ad26.COV2.S COVID-19 vaccine or a placebo.

The rearrangement links TRBV19 to TRBJ2-2; 11 bases align to TRBD2. The CDR3 has 16 residues. The V gene end was trimmed by 4 bases and the J gene end by 4 bases; junction bases not matched to a gene: 5. The germline gives CDR1 LNHDA, CDR2 SQIVND (reference sequence). The CDR3 nucleotides are TGTGCCAGTAGTACGTTAGCGGGGGGGCGCACCGGGGAGCTGTTTTTT. This translates into CASSTLAGGRTGELFF.

The chain has TRBV3-1 (or the pseudogene TRBV3-2) and TRBJ2-4; no clear D gene. The CDR3 loop spans 17 amino acids. V lost 1 base and J lost 3, with 16 bases in between. Germline lookup yields CDR1 LGHDT and CDR2 YNNKEL (reference sequence). For the CDR3, the DNA is TGTGCCAGCAGCCAAGGGCATCATTTAACCGGCAAAAACATTCAGTACTTC. This translates into CASSQGHHLTGKNIQYF.

The V gene is TRBV3-1 (or the pseudogene TRBV3-2), the J gene TRBJ2-7; possibly TRBD1 or TRBD2 for D (5 bases each). CDR3 length equals 15 residues. Germline assignment: CDR1 LGHDT and CDR2 YNNKEL (reference sequence). V shed 4 bases and J shed 3 bases, with 16 bases lying between them. CDR3 amino acids: CASSLRDHGIYEQYF. The CDR3 DNA reads as TGTGCCAGCAGCCTCAGGGACCATGGGATCTACGAGCAGTACTTC.

The V gene is TRBV9, the J gene TRBJ2-7, with 9 bases identical to TRBD1. The CDR3 has 15 amino acids. The V gene's germline CDR1 is SGDLS and CDR2 YYNGEE. Trimming removed 2 bases from V and 3 bases from J; junction bases left unmatched: 6. The CDR3 sequence is CASSVGTGHLYEQYF. The CDR3 coding sequence is TGTGCCAGCAGCGTTGGGACAGGGCATCTCTACGAGCAGTACTTC. Full variable domain (rest looked up from reference TRBV9 and TRBJ2-7): DSGVTQTPKHLITATGQRVTLRCSPRSGDLSVYWYQQSLDQGLQFLIQYYNGEERAKGNILERFSAQQFPDLHSELNLSSLELGDSALYFCASSVGTGHLYEQYFGPGTRLTVT.

The rearrangement links TRBV27 to TRBJ2-5; D is unresolved. Germline CDR1 MNHEY, CDR2 SMNVEV (reference sequence). Trimming left V 2 bases short and J 5 bases short, with 12 bases between. This CDR3 is 14 amino acids long. As DNA, the CDR3 is TGTGCCAGCAGTTTACTTTCCAGTACGGAGACCCAGTACTTC. The encoded protein is CASSLLSSTETQYF.

V is TRBV27 and J is TRBJ1-5; 8 positions match TRBD1. Germline V gives CDR1 MNHEY, CDR2 SMNVEV (reference sequence). V lost 6 bases and J lost 1; bases outside the gene matches: 5. The CDR3 length is 15 residues. DNA for the CDR3: TGTGCCAGCAGCTCGGGACAGGTGAGCAATCAGCCCCAGCATTTT. Translated, it gives CASSSGQVSNQPQHF.

This clone has a single count. Other DNA variants within this sample encode the same CDR3. The chain employs TRBV30 and TRBJ2-5, with unresolved D. CDR1 and CDR2 (germline): GTSNPN, SVGIG (reference sequence). Trimming stripped 0 bases from V and 5 bases from J, with 4 bases between. CDR3 length equals 11 residues. As DNA, the CDR3 is TGTGCCTGGAGTGTAAGTGAGACCCAGTACTTC. Encoded protein: CAWSVSETQYF.

This chain connects TRBV24-1 to TRBJ1-3; tentative D call: TRBD1 (5 bases). CDR3 length: 12 residues. Per the germline V gene, CDR1 is KGHDR and CDR2 is SFDVKD. Trimming took off 6 bases at V and 4 bases at J, with 6 bases between the two ends. The CDR3 protein is CATSRDGNTIYF. The CDR3 DNA follows: TGTGCCACCAGTAGGGACGGAAACACCATATATTTT.